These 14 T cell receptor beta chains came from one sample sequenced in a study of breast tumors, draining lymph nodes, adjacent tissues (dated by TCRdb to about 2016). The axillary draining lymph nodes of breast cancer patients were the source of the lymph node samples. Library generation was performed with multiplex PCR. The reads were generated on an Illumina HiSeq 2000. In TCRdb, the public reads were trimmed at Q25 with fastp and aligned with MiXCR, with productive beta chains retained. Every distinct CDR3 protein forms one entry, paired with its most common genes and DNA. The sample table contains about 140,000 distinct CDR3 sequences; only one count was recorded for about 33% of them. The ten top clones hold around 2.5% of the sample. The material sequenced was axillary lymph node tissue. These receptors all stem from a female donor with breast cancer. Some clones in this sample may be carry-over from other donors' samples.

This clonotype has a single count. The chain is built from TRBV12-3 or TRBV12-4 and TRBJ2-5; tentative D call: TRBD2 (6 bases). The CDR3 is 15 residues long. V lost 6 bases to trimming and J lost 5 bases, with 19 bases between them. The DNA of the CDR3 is TGTGCCAGCAGAACTAGTGCGGGGCGAGGGGAGACCCAGTACTTC. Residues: CASRTSAGRGETQYF.

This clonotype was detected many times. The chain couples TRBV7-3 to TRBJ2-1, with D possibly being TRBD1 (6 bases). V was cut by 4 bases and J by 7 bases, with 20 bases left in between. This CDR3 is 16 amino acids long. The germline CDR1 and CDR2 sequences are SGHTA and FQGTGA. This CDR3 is CASSSWDSTGSNEQFF. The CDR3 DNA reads TGTGCCAGCAGCTCATGGGATTCAACAGGGTCGAATGAGCAGTTCTTC.

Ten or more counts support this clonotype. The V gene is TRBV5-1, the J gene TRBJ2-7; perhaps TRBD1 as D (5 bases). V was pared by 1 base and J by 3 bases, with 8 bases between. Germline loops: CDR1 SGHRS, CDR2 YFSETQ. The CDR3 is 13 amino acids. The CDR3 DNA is TGCGCCAGCAGCTTGACAGGCAACTACGAGCAGTACTTC. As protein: CASSLTGNYEQYF.

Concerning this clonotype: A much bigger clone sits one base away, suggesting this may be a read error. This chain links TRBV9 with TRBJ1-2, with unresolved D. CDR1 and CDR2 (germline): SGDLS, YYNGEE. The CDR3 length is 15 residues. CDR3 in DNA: TGTGCCAGCAGCGTAGTTTACGGCTCTAGCTATGGCTCCACCTTC. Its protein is CASSVVYGSSYGSTF.

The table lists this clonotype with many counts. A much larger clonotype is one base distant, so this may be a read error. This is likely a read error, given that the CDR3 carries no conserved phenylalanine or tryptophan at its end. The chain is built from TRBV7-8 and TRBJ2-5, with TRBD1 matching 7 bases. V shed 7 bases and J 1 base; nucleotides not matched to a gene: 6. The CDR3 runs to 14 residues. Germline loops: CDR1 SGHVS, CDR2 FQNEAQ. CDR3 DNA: TGTGCCAGCACCAGCGAGGGGGCCCAAGAGACCCAGTACCTC. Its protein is CASTSEGAQETQYL.

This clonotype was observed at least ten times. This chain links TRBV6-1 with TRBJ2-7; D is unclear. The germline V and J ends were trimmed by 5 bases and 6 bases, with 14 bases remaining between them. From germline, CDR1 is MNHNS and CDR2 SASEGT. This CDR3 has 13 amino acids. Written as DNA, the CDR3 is TGTGCCAGCAGTCGTCTGGCCGGCGGCGAGCAGTACTTC. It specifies CASSRLAGGEQYF.

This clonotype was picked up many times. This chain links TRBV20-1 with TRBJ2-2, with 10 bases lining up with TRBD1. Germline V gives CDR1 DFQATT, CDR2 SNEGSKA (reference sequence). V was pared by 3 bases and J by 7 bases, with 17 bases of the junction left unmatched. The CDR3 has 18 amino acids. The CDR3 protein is CSASPLGTGASLGGELFF. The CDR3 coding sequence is TGCAGTGCTAGCCCTTTGGGGACAGGGGCGTCGTTGGGCGGGGAGCTGTTTTTT.

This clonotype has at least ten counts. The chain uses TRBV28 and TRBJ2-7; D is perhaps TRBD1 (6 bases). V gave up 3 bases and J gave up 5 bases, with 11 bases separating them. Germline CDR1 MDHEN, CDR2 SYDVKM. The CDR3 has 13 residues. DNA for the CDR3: TGTGCCAGCAGTTTCACAGGGATCGACGAGCAGTACTTC. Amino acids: CASSFTGIDEQYF.

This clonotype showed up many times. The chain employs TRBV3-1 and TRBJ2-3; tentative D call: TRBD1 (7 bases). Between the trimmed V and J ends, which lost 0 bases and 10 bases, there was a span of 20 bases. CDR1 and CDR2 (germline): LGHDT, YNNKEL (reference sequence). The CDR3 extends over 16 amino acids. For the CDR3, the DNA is TGTGCCAGCAGCCAAGATATCAGGGGGGCCCTAAGTCCGCAGTATTTT. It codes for CASSQDIRGALSPQYF.

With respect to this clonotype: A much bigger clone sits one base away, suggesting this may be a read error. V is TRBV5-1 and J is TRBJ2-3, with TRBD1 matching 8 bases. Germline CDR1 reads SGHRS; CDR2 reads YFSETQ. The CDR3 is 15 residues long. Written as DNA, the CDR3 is TGCGCCAGCAGCTTACAGGGGGGTAGCACAGATACGCAGTGTTTT. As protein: CASSLQGGSTDTQCF. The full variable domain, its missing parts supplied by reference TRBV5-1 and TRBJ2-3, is KAGVTQTPRYLIKTRGQQVTLSCSPISGHRSVSWYQQTPGQGLQFLFEYFSETQRNKGNFPGRFSGRQFSNSRSEMNVSTLELGDSALYLCASSLQGGSTDTQCFGPGTRLTVL.

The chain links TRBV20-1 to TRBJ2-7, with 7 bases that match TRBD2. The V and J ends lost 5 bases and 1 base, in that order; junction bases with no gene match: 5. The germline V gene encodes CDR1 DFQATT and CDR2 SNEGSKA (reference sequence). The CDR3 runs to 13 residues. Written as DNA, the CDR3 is TGCAGTGCTGGTGGGCGGGGGTCCTACGAGCAGTACTTC. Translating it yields CSAGGRGSYEQYF.

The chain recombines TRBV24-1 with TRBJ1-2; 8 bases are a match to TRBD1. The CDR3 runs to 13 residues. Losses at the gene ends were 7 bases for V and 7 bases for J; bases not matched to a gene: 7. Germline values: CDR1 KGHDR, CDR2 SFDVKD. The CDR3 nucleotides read TGTGCCACCAGGACCGGACAGGGTTCTGGCTACACCTTC. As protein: CATRTGQGSGYTF.

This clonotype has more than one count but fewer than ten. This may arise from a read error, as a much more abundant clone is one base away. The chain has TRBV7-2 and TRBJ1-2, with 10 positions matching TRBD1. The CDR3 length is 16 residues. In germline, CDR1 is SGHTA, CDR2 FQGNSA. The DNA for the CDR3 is TGTGCCAGCAGCTTATCGGGACAGGGGTATGGCTATGGCCACACCTTC. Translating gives CASSLSGQGYGYGHTF.

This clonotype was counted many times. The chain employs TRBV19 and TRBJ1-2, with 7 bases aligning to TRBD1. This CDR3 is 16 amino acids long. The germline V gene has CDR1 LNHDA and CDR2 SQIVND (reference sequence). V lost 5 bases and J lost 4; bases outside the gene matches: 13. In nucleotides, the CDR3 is TGTGCCAGTAGTGATGCCCGGGGACAGCTGGGCTATGGCTACACCTTC. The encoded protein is CASSDARGQLGYGYTF. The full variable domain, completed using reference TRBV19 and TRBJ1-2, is DGGITQSPKYLFRKEGQNVTLSCEQNLNHDAMYWYRQDPGQGLRLIYYSQIVNDFQKGDIAEGYSVSREKKESFPLTVTSAQKNPTAFYLCASSDARGQLGYGYTFGSGTRLTVV.